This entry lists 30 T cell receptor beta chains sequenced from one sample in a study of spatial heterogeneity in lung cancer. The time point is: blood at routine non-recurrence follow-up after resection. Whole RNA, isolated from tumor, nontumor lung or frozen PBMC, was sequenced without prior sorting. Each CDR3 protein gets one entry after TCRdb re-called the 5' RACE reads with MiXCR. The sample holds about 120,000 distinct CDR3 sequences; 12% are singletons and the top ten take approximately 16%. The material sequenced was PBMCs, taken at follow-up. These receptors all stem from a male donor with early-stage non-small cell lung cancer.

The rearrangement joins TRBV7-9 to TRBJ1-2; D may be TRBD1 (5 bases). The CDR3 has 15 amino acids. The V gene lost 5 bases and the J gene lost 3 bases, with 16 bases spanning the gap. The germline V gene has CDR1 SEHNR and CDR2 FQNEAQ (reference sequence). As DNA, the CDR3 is TGTGCCAGCAGCCAGATGGTCCGGGGACACTATGGCTACACCTTC. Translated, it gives CASSQMVRGHYGYTF.

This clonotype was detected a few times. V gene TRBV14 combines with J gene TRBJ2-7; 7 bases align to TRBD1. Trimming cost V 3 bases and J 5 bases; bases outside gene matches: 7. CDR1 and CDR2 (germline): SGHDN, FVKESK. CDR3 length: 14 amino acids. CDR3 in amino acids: CASSQGRQGHEQYF. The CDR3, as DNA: TGTGCCAGCAGCCAGGGTAGACAGGGCCACGAGCAGTACTTC.

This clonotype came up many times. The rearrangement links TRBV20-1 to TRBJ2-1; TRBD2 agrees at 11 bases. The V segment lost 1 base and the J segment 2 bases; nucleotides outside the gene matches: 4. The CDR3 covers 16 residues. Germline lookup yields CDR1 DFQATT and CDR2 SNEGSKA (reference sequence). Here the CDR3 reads CSARVGSGGAYNEQFF. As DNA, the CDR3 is TGCAGTGCTAGAGTCGGTAGCGGGGGGGCCTACAATGAGCAGTTCTTC.

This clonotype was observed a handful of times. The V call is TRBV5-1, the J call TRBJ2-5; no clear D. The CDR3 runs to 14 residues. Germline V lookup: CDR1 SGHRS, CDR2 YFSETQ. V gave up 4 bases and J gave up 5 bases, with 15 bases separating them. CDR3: CASSPGGFGETQYF. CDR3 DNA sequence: TGCGCCAGCAGCCCCGGCGGCTTTGGGGAGACCCAGTACTTC.

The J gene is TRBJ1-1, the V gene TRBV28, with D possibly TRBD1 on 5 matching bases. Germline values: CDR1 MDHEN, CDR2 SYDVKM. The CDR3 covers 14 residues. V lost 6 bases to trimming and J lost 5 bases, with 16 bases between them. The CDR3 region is CASRPGLRGTEAFF. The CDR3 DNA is TGTGCCAGCAGACCGGGACTAAGGGGAACTGAAGCTTTCTTT.

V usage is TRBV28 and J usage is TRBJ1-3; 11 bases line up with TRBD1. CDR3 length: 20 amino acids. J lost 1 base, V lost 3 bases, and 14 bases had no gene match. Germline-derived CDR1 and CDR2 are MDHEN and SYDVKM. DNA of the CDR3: TGTGCCAGCAGTTTGAACTCCGGGACAGGGGGATCTTTATCTGGAAACACCATATATTTT. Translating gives CASSLNSGTGGSLSGNTIYF.

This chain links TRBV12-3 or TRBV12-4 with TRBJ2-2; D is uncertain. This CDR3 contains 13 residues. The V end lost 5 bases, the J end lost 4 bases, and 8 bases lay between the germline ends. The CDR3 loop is CASSRVITGELFF. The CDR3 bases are TGTGCCAGCAGTAGGGTAATCACCGGGGAGCTGTTTTTT.

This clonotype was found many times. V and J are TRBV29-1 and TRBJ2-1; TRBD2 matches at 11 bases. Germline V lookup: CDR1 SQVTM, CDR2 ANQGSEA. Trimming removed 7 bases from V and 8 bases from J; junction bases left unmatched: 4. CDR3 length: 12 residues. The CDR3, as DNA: TGCAGCGCCGTACTAGCGGGGGATGAGCAGTTCTTC. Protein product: CSAVLAGDEQFF.

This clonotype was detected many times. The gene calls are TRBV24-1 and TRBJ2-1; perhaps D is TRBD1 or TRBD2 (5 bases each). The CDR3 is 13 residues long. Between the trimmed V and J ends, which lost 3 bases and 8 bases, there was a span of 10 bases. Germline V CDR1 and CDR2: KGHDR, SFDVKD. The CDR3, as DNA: TGTGCCACCAGTGATGGGACGAGGGATGAGCAGTTCTTC. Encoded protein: CATSDGTRDEQFF.

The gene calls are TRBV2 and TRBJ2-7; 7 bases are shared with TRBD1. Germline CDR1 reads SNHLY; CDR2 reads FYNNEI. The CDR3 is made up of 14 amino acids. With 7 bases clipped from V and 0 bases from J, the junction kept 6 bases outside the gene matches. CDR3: CASKQGLGSYEQYF. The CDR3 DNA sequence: TGTGCCAGCAAACAGGGGTTGGGCTCCTACGAGCAGTACTTC.

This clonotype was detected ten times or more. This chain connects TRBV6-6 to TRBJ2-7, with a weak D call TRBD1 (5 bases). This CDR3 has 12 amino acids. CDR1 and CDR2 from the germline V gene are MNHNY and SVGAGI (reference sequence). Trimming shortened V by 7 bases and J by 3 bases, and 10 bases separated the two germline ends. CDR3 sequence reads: CASTKTVYEQYF. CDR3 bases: TGTGCCAGCACCAAGACAGTCTACGAGCAGTACTTC.

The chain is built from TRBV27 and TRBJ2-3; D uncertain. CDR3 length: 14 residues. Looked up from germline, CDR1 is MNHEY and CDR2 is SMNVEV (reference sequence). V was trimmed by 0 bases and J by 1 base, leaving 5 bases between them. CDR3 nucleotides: TGTGCCAGCAGTTTATCGGCAGGCACAGATACGCAGTATTTT. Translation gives CASSLSAGTDTQYF.

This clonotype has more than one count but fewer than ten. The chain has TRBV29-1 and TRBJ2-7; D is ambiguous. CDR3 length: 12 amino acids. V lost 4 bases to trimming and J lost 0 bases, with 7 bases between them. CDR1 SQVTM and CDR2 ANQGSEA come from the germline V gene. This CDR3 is CSVVESSYEQYF. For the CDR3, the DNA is TGCAGCGTTGTCGAAAGCTCCTACGAGCAGTACTTC.

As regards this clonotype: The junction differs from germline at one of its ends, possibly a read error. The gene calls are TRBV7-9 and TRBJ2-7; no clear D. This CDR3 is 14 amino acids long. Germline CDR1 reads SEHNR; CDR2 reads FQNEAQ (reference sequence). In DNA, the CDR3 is TGTGTCAGCAGCTTAGCCTCGAAGCCCTACGAGCAGTACTTC. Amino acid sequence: CVSSLASKPYEQYF.

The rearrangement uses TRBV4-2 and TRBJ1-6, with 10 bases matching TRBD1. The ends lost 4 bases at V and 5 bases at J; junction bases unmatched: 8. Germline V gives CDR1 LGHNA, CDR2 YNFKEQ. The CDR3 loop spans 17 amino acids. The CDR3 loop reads CASSLSGTGEHNSPLHF. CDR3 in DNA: TGTGCCAGCAGCCTTTCCGGGACAGGGGAGCATAATTCACCCCTCCACTTT.

The CDR3 reads CASSQDSHGEKLFF. The CDR3 nucleotides are TGCGCCAGCAGCCAAGATAGTCACGGGGAAAAACTGTTTTTT. The chain has TRBV4-3 and TRBJ1-4; D ambiguous. V shed 0 bases and J shed 8 bases, with 10 bases lying between them. CDR1 and CDR2 (germline): LGHNA, YSLEER. CDR3 length: 14 residues.

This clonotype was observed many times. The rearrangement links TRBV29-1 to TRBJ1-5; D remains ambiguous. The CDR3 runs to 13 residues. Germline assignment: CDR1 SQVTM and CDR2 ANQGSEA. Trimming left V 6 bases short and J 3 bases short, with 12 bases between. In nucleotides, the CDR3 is TGCAGCGTGGGTTCTGGGAACAATCAGCCCCAGCATTTT. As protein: CSVGSGNNQPQHF.

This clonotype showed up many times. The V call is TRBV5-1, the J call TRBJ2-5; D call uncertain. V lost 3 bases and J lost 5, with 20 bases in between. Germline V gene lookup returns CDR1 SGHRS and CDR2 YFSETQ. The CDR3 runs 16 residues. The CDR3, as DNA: TGCGCCAGCAGCTACCCTCCCTTGGAGTTCGACGAGACCCAGTACTTC. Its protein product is CASSYPPLEFDETQYF.

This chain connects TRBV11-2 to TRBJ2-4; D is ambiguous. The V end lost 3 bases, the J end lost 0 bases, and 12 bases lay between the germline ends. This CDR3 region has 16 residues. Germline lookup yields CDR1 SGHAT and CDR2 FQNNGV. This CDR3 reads CASSLRRVGAKNIQYF. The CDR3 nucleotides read TGTGCCAGCAGCTTGCGTAGGGTCGGAGCCAAAAACATTCAGTACTTC.

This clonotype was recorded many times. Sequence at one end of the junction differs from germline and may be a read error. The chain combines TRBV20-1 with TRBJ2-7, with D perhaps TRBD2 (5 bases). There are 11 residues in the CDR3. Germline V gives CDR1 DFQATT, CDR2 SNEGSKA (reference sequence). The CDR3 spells CSAEPARGEDF. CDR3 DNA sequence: TGCAGTGCCGAACCCGCCCGGGGTGAGGACTTC.

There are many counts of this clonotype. The CDR3 DNA reads TGTGCCAGCAGTTACGACACTGAAGCTTTCTTT. This sequence encodes CASSYDTEAFF. The rearrangement links TRBV6-6 to TRBJ1-1; D gene uncertain. The length of the CDR3 is 11 residues. Germline V gene sequence: CDR1 MNHNY, CDR2 SVGAGI (reference sequence). The V end was cut by 2 bases, the J end by 3 bases, with 1 base between.

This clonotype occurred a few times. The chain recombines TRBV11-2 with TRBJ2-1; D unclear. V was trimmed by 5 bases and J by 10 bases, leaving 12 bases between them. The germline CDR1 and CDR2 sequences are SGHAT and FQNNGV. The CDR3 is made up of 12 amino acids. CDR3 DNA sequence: TGTGCCAGCAGCCTCGGACGATTCGAGCAGTTCTTC. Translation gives CASSLGRFEQFF.

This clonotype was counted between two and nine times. The CDR3 DNA is TGTGCCTGGAGTCCGGCAGGGAACACTGAAGCTTTCTTT. It is translated as CAWSPAGNTEAFF. This chain joins TRBV30 and TRBJ1-1; D gene unclear. Trimming removed 2 bases at V and 1 base at J, with 8 bases between. The CDR3 has 13 residues. Germline lookup yields CDR1 GTSNPN and CDR2 SVGIG (reference sequence). Full variable domain (rest looked up from reference TRBV30 and TRBJ1-1): SQTIHQWPATLVQPVGSPLSLECTVEGTSNPNLYWYRQAAGRGLQLLFYSVGIGQISSEVPQNLSASRPQDRQFILSSKKLLLSDSGFYLCAWSPAGNTEAFFGQGTRLTVV.

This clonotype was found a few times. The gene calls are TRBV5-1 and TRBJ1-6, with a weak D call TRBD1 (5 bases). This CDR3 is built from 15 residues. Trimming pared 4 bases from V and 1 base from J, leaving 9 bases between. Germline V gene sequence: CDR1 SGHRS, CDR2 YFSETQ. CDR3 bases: TGCGCCAGCAGCCGGGACGGATCCTATAATTCACCCCTCCACTTT. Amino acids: CASSRDGSYNSPLHF. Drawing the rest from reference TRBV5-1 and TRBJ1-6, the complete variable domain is KAGVTQTPRYLIKTRGQQVTLSCSPISGHRSVSWYQQTPGQGLQFLFEYFSETQRNKGNFPGRFSGRQFSNSRSEMNVSTLELGDSALYLCASSRDGSYNSPLHFGNGTRLTVT.

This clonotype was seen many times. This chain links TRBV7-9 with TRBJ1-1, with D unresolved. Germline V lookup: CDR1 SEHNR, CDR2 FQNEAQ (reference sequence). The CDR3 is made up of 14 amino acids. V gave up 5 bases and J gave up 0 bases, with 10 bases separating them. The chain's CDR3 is CASSPQLLNTEAFF. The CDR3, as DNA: TGTGCCAGCAGCCCCCAGTTGCTGAACACTGAAGCTTTCTTT.

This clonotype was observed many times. CDR3 amino acids: CSVEGSGNIQYF. CDR3 coding DNA: TGCAGCGTTGAAGGATCGGGGAACATTCAGTACTTC. This sequence joins TRBV29-1 and TRBJ2-4; D is perhaps TRBD2 (5 bases). The V end was cut by 1 base, the J end by 7 bases, with 8 bases between. Germline V CDR1 and CDR2: SQVTM, ANQGSEA. The CDR3 has 12 residues. Using reference TRBV29-1 and TRBJ2-4 for the parts outside the CDR3, the full variable domain is SAVISQKPSRDICQRGTSLTIQCQVDSQVTMMFWYRQQPGQSLTLIATANQGSEATYESGFVIDKFPISRPNLTFSTLTVSNMSPEDSSIYLCSVEGSGNIQYFGAGTRLSVL.

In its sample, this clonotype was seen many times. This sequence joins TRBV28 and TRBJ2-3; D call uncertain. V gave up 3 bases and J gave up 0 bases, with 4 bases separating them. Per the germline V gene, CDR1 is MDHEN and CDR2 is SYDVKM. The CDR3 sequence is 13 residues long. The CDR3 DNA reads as TGTGCCAGCAGTTTCGGGAGCACAGATACGCAGTATTTT. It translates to CASSFGSTDTQYF. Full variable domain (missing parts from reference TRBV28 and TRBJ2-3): DVKVTQSSRYLVKRTGEKVFLECVQDMDHENMFWYRQDPGLGLRLIYFSYDVKMKEKGDIPEGYSVSREKKERFSLILESASTNQTSMYLCASSFGSTDTQYFGPGTRLTVL.

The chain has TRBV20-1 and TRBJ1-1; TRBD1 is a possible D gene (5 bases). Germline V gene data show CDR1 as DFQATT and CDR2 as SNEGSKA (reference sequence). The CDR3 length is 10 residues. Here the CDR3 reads CGRDDTEAFF. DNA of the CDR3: TGCGGAAGGGACGACACTGAAGCTTTCTTT.

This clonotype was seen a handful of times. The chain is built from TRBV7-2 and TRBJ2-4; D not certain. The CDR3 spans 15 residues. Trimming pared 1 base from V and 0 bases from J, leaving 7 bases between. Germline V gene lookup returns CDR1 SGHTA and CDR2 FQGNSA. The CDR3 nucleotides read TGTGCCAGCAGCTTAGAGACCGTAGCCAAAAACATTCAGTACTTC. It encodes CASSLETVAKNIQYF.

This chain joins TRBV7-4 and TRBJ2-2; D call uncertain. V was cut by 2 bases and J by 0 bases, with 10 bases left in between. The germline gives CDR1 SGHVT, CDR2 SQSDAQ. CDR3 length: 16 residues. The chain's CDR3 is CASSLRGPTNTGELFF. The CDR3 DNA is TGTGCCAGCAGCTTAAGAGGACCGACGAACACCGGGGAGCTGTTTTTT.